One sample yielded the 21 T cell receptor beta chains listed below, sequenced in a study of T cell responses to AZD1222 COVID-19 vaccine. Sequencing used immunoSEQ multiplex PCR; TCRdb keeps in-frame clones, though not all of them. The sample lists 150,000 to 200,000 clones, 80% to 95% occurring once. The source was peripheral blood, collected on day 0 of AZD1222 vaccination. All receptors come from an adult in good health.

The chain is built from TRBV19 and TRBJ2-1; D remains ambiguous. The CDR3 covers 13 residues. Germline CDR1 LNHDA, CDR2 SQIVND (reference sequence). Trimming cost V 6 bases and J 0 bases, with 6 bases left between them. For the CDR3, the DNA is TGTGCCAGTAGCGAGGTCTCCTACAATGAGCAGTTCTTC. Encoded protein: CASSEVSYNEQFF.

This sequence joins TRBV7-9 and TRBJ1-5; TRBD1 is a possible D gene (5 bases). The germline V and J ends were trimmed by 3 bases and 4 bases, with 10 bases remaining between them. The germline gives CDR1 SEHNR, CDR2 FQNEAQ (reference sequence). The CDR3 extends over 14 amino acids. CDR3 amino acids: CASSLLTANQPQHF. The CDR3 nucleotides are TGTGCCAGCAGCTTGTTGACAGCAAATCAGCCCCAGCATTTT.

The chain has TRBV30 and TRBJ2-3; 7 bases fit TRBD1. Unmatched junction bases numbered 15, after V lost 4 bases and J lost 2 bases. The CDR3 is made up of 17 amino acids. Germline CDR1 reads GTSNPN; CDR2 reads SVGIG (reference sequence). CDR3 sequence (DNA): TGTGCCTGGACTTCCCCCTTACGACAGGGAGTCACAGATACGCAGTATTTT. Protein sequence: CAWTSPLRQGVTDTQYF. The whole variable domain, remainder taken from reference TRBV30 and TRBJ2-3, is SQTIHQWPATLVQPVGSPLSLECTVEGTSNPNLYWYRQAAGRGLQLLFYSVGIGQISSEVPQNLSASRPQDRQFILSSKKLLLSDSGFYLCAWTSPLRQGVTDTQYFGPGTRLTVL.

The J gene is TRBJ2-1, the V gene TRBV6-1; a weak D match, TRBD2 (6 bases). Germline lookup yields CDR1 MNHNS and CDR2 SASEGT. The CDR3 is 16 amino acids. Trimming cost V 3 bases and J 1 base, with 13 bases left between them. The CDR3 is CASSDVPGVSYNEQFF. The CDR3 nucleotides are TGTGCCAGCAGTGACGTCCCGGGGGTGTCCTACAATGAGCAGTTCTTC.

V gene TRBV3-1 (or the pseudogene TRBV3-2) combines with J gene TRBJ1-1; no clear D gene. Between the trimmed V and J ends, which lost 4 bases and 7 bases, there was a span of 19 bases. From germline, CDR1 is LGHDT and CDR2 YNNKEL (reference sequence). The CDR3 loop spans 15 amino acids. The CDR3 nucleotides read TGTGCCAGCAGCCCCCGGACTGCTAGGTATGGTGAAGCTTTCTTT. Protein: CASSPRTARYGEAFF.

V gene TRBV5-6 combines with J gene TRBJ2-7; the D gene is possibly TRBD1 (5 bases). Trimming took off 1 base at V and 4 bases at J, with 15 bases between the two ends. This CDR3 is built from 15 residues. The germline CDR1 and CDR2 sequences are SGHDT and YYEEEE. The CDR3 sequence: CASSLYSAGWYEQYF. In nucleotides, the CDR3 is TGTGCCAGCAGCTTGTATTCGGCAGGGTGGTACGAGCAGTACTTC.

V usage is TRBV9 and J usage is TRBJ2-2, with 9 bases that match TRBD2. The ends lost 3 bases at V and 5 bases at J; junction bases unmatched: 8. CDR1 is SGDLS, CDR2 YYNGEE, per germline. CDR3 length: 16 amino acids. Written as DNA, the CDR3 is TGTGCCAGCAGCGCACTCCTAGCGGGAAGGACCGGGGAGCTGTTTTTT. Amino acids: CASSALLAGRTGELFF.

The sample holds one count of this clone. V gene TRBV5-4 combines with J gene TRBJ1-4; 9 nucleotides agree with TRBD1. CDR3 length: 15 amino acids. With V trimmed by 4 bases and J by 8 bases, 9 bases remained unmatched. Germline assignment: CDR1 SGHNT and CDR2 YYREEE (reference sequence). This chain's CDR3 is CASSTRTGVGEKLFF. The CDR3 DNA sequence: TGTGCCAGCAGCACTCGGACAGGGGTAGGGGAAAAACTGTTTTTT. The full variable domain, rest sourced from reference TRBV5-4 and TRBJ1-4, is ETGVTQSPTHLIKTRGQQVTLRCSSQSGHNTVSWYQQALGQGPQFIFQYYREEENGRGNFPPRFSGLQFPNYSSELNVNALELDDSALYLCASSTRTGVGEKLFFGSGTQLSVL.

J is TRBJ2-7 and V is TRBV5-4, with 13 bases identical to TRBD2. CDR1 and CDR2 from the germline V gene are SGHNT and YYREEE (reference sequence). V trimming: 7 bases; J trimming: 4 bases; junction bases outside the gene matches: 8. This CDR3 is built from 15 residues. CDR3 nucleotide sequence: TGTGCCAGCGCTGGGGGGACTAGCGGGACGTACGAGCAGTACTTC. Protein: CASAGGTSGTYEQYF.

The chain recombines TRBV30 with TRBJ2-5, with 9 bases that match TRBD2. The CDR3 spans 14 residues. The J segment lost 5 bases and the V segment lost 2 bases, leaving 6 bases of the junction unmatched. Germline V CDR1 and CDR2: GTSNPN, SVGIG (reference sequence). DNA of the CDR3: TGTGCCTGGAGTATATGGACTAGCGCGGAGACCCAGTACTTC. Its protein product is CAWSIWTSAETQYF. The full variable domain, completed using reference TRBV30 and TRBJ2-5, is SQTIHQWPATLVQPVGSPLSLECTVEGTSNPNLYWYRQAAGRGLQLLFYSVGIGQISSEVPQNLSASRPQDRQFILSSKKLLLSDSGFYLCAWSIWTSAETQYFGPGTRLLVL.

This chain connects TRBV19 to TRBJ1-2; 7 bases align to TRBD1. Germline V gene lookup returns CDR1 LNHDA and CDR2 SQIVND (reference sequence). The CDR3 covers 13 residues. With V trimmed by 6 bases and J by 10 bases, 11 bases remained unmatched. Here the CDR3 reads CASSNMVGGDYTF. For the CDR3, the DNA is TGTGCCAGTAGCAATATGGTAGGGGGCGACTACACCTTC.

The rearrangement uses TRBV2 and TRBJ2-7; TRBD1 matches at 9 bases. With 7 bases clipped from V and 4 bases from J, the junction kept 2 bases outside the gene matches. This CDR3 comprises 12 residues. The germline V gene encodes CDR1 SNHLY and CDR2 FYNNEI. The chain's CDR3 is CASKDRGYEQYF. DNA for the CDR3: TGTGCCAGCAAGGACAGGGGTTACGAGCAGTACTTC.

The J gene is TRBJ2-7, the V gene TRBV6-1; 9 bases line up with TRBD1. The ends lost 2 bases at V and 2 bases at J; junction bases unmatched: 7. The CDR3 is made up of 16 amino acids. In germline, CDR1 is MNHNS, CDR2 SASEGT. CDR3 nucleotides: TGTGCCAGCAGTGAAACCTGGGACAGGGTCACCTACGAGCAGTACTTC. Translation gives CASSETWDRVTYEQYF.

This clone has only a few counts. The chain is built from TRBV19 and TRBJ1-6; D possibly corresponds to TRBD1 (6 bases). The ends were cut back, 7 bases at V and 7 bases at J, with 20 bases in the middle. CDR3 length: 16 amino acids. Germline V CDR1 and CDR2: LNHDA, SQIVND (reference sequence). The chain's CDR3 is CASKRGQQAANSPLHF. The CDR3 nucleotides read TGTGCCAGTAAGCGGGGACAACAAGCCGCAAATTCACCCCTCCACTTT.

J is TRBJ2-2 and V is TRBV14, with TRBD1 matching over 7 bases. This CDR3 has 17 residues. Germline loops: CDR1 SGHDN, CDR2 FVKESK. J lost 2 bases, V lost 3 bases, and 9 bases had no gene match. CDR3 bases: TGTGCCAGCAGCCATTACAAAGGGGACAGAAACACCGGGGAGCTGTTTTTT. Its translation: CASSHYKGDRNTGELFF.

The V and J genes are TRBV11-2 and TRBJ2-5; D unresolved. The CDR3 spans 14 residues. Between the trimmed V and J ends, which lost 0 bases and 0 bases, there was a span of 5 bases. The germline V gene has CDR1 SGHAT and CDR2 FQNNGV. CDR3 region: CASSLDPYQETQYF. Written as DNA, the CDR3 is TGTGCCAGCAGCTTAGATCCGTACCAAGAGACCCAGTACTTC.

The chain joins TRBV30 to TRBJ2-1; 7 bases agree with TRBD2. Trimming cost V 6 bases and J 2 bases; bases outside gene matches: 7. The CDR3 runs 14 residues. CDR1 and CDR2 from the germline V gene are GTSNPN and SVGIG (reference sequence). CDR3 loop: CACSTLAAYNEQFF. Here the CDR3 DNA reads TGTGCCTGCTCTACGCTAGCGGCCTACAATGAGCAGTTCTTC. The full variable domain, completed using reference TRBV30 and TRBJ2-1, is SQTIHQWPATLVQPVGSPLSLECTVEGTSNPNLYWYRQAAGRGLQLLFYSVGIGQISSEVPQNLSASRPQDRQFILSSKKLLLSDSGFYLCACSTLAAYNEQFFGPGTRLTVL.

V usage is TRBV3-1 (or the pseudogene TRBV3-2) and J usage is TRBJ2-3; D is uncertain. The ends were cut back, 4 bases at V and 4 bases at J, with 18 bases in the middle. Germline V gene lookup returns CDR1 LGHDT and CDR2 YNNKEL (reference sequence). This CDR3 spans 16 amino acids. The CDR3 reads CASSPIGYRLPDTQYF. The CDR3, as DNA: TGTGCCAGCAGCCCCATAGGCTACCGCTTGCCAGATACGCAGTATTTT.

The chain carries TRBV7-9 and TRBJ2-2; tentatively, D is TRBD2 (6 bases). V lost 4 bases to trimming and J lost 0 bases, with 21 bases between them. The CDR3 totals 19 residues. Per germline, CDR1 SEHNR and CDR2 FQNEAQ (reference sequence). The DNA of the CDR3 is TGTGCCAGCAGCTCCTCTAGCCGAGCGACTAGTTCGAACACCGGGGAGCTGTTTTTT. It codes for CASSSSSRATSSNTGELFF.

The J gene is TRBJ1-4, the V gene TRBV19; maybe TRBD1 (5 bases). This CDR3 has 15 residues. CDR1 and CDR2 (germline): LNHDA, SQIVND (reference sequence). V lost 6 bases and J lost 5, with 16 bases in between. CDR3 sequence: CASSLSGTGNEKLFF. In DNA, the CDR3 is TGTGCCAGTAGCCTATCCGGGACGGGAAATGAAAAACTGTTTTTT.

This chain uses TRBV10-2 with TRBJ2-1; D may be TRBD2 (5 bases). The CDR3 contains 12 residues. Germline V gene sequence: CDR1 WSHSY, CDR2 SAAADI. Trimming took off 2 bases at V and 12 bases at J, with 11 bases between the two ends. The CDR3 sequence is CASSEPRVLQFF. The DNA of the CDR3 is TGCGCCAGCAGTGAGCCGAGGGTTCTGCAGTTCTTC.